This TCR beta chain was identified during a study of blood T cells in healthy people across ages. The authors ran a second PCR of roughly 7 to 11 cycles using a sample-barcoded 5' primer and a J-beta primer mix. TCRdb used MiXCR to reprocess the 5' RACE reads, holding one entry per CDR3 protein. Here the sample spans roughly 800,000 distinct CDR3 sequences, roughly 50% being singletons. V trimming: 6 bases; J trimming: 2 bases; junction bases outside the gene matches: 12. There are 16 residues in the CDR3. CDR1 is DFQATT, CDR2 SNEGSKA, per germline (reference sequence). The clonotype comes from an elderly man in good health. What was sequenced was blood. The chain is built from TRBV20-1 and TRBJ2-1, with 8 bases lining up with TRBD1. The CDR3 coding sequence is TGCAGTGCCCCTGTCGGACAGGGTTCAACCTACAATGAGCAGTTCTTC. It yields the protein CSAPVGQGSTYNEQFF.